Below, 26 T cell receptor beta chains from the same sample are listed, as sequenced in a study of beta chain features in type 1 diabetes. The entirety of the isolated RNA underwent reverse transcription, so expressed TCRB transcripts were sequenced. The repertoire was sequenced with immunoSEQ multiplex PCR; TCRdb's copy has only in-frame clones and lacks some. The data contain 680,000 or so clones, roughly a sixth of them singletons. The sequenced sample was naive CD4+ T cells from blood. The receptors originated from a young man in good health.

The chain joins TRBV28 to TRBJ2-6; the D call may be TRBD1 or TRBD2 (6 bases each). CDR3 length: 16 amino acids. V was clipped by 5 bases and J by 4 bases, with 15 bases between them. CDR1 is MDHEN, CDR2 SYDVKM, per germline. DNA of the CDR3: TGTGCCAGCAGTGTCTGGGGGGCGCTGGGGGCCAACGTCCTGACTTTC. Protein: CASSVWGALGANVLTF.

The chain has TRBV7-9 and TRBJ1-2; D is possibly TRBD1 (5 bases). The CDR3 consists of 11 residues. V was pared by 11 bases and J by 8 bases, with 15 bases between. Looked up from germline, CDR1 is SEHNR and CDR2 is FQNEAQ (reference sequence). CDR3 sequence reads: CAGRDLGGYTF. The CDR3 DNA follows: TGTGCCGGCCGGGACCTCGGGGGCTACACCTTC.

This clone was counted a few times. This chain connects TRBV10-3 to TRBJ1-4; D possibly corresponds to TRBD1 (5 bases). From germline, CDR1 is ENHRY and CDR2 SYGVKD. The CDR3 length is 13 residues. Trimming left V 8 bases short and J 5 bases short, with 12 bases between. The CDR3 spells CAIGGGPNEKLFF. The CDR3 region has the DNA TGTGCCATCGGCGGGGGACCGAATGAAAAACTGTTTTTT.

The genes are TRBV12-5 and TRBJ2-1; TRBD2 agrees at 14 bases. CDR1 is LGHNT, CDR2 FRNRAP, per germline. Trimming took 7 bases from V and 7 from J; bases not matched to a gene: 9. This CDR3 has 16 residues. CDR3 DNA: TGTGCTAGTGCACGAGGACTAGCGGGGGGCAAGAATGAGCAGTTCTTC. It codes for CASARGLAGGKNEQFF.

CDR3 region: CAIRGQGSDEQYF. Written as DNA, the CDR3 is TGTGCCATCCGGGGACAGGGTTCTGATGAGCAGTACTTC. This chain links TRBV10-3 with TRBJ2-7; 9 nucleotides align to TRBD1. Trimming at V came to 8 bases and at J to 7 bases, leaving 9 bases not matched to a gene. The germline gives CDR1 ENHRY, CDR2 SYGVKD. The CDR3 has 13 residues.

This clone has just a few counts. The chain employs TRBV20-1 and TRBJ1-2, with a tentative D call TRBD1 (6 bases). The ends were cut back, 7 bases at V and 3 bases at J, with 6 bases in the middle. Germline CDR1 reads DFQATT; CDR2 reads SNEGSKA (reference sequence). This CDR3 is 10 amino acids long. For the CDR3, the DNA is TGCAGTGGGACAGACTATGGCTACACCTTC. This translates into CSGTDYGYTF.

The rearrangement uses TRBV28 and TRBJ1-2; unclear D gene. This CDR3 has 13 residues. V shed 5 bases and J shed 5 bases, with 12 bases lying between them. Per germline, CDR1 MDHEN and CDR2 SYDVKM. The CDR3 loop reads CASSRARRYGYTF. In DNA form, the CDR3 reads TGTGCCAGCAGTCGGGCTCGGCGGTATGGCTACACCTTC.

V and J are TRBV6-6 and TRBJ2-7, with D unclear. The CDR3 is made up of 14 amino acids. CDR1 and CDR2 from the germline V gene are MNHNY and SVGAGI (reference sequence). Deletions cut 7 bases from V and 0 bases from J, with 13 bases between. As DNA, the CDR3 is TGTGCCAGCACTAGGTCCCGGAGCTCCTACGAGCAGTACTTC. Amino acids: CASTRSRSSYEQYF.

The J gene is TRBJ2-1, the V gene TRBV4-1; TRBD2 aligns across 12 bases. The CDR3 extends over 17 amino acids. Germline values: CDR1 MGHRA, CDR2 YSYEKL. V was clipped by 6 bases and J by 4 bases; unmatched bases: 10. CDR3 sequence: CASSPSGTSGLYNEQFF. The CDR3, as DNA: TGCGCCAGCAGTCCGTCCGGGACTAGCGGGTTATACAATGAGCAGTTCTTC.

V gene TRBV5-6 combines with J gene TRBJ1-5; D remains ambiguous. The V gene's germline CDR1 is SGHDT and CDR2 YYEEEE. Deletions cut 0 bases from V and 7 bases from J, with 14 bases between. The CDR3 is 15 amino acids. The CDR3 sequence: CASSLGDTGGQPQHF. The CDR3, as DNA: TGTGCCAGCAGCTTGGGTGACACCGGAGGACAGCCCCAGCATTTT.

The chain couples TRBV27 to TRBJ1-5; 8 bases agree with TRBD1. The CDR3 spans 17 residues. The ends lost 4 bases at V and 0 bases at J; junction bases unmatched: 8. Germline CDR1 and CDR2: MNHEY and SMNVEV (reference sequence). The CDR3: CASSSRRGLDSNQPQHF. CDR3 DNA: TGTGCCAGCAGTTCCCGCAGGGGGCTTGATAGCAATCAGCCCCAGCATTTT.

This clone has a handful of counts. This rearrangement joins TRBV28 to TRBJ2-3; D is ambiguous. The CDR3 loop spans 13 amino acids. Germline-derived CDR1 and CDR2 are MDHEN and SYDVKM. V was shortened by 8 bases and J by 1 base, with 10 bases between the two germline ends. This chain's CDR3 is CASFVPGTDTQYF. As DNA, the CDR3 is TGTGCCAGCTTTGTCCCGGGCACAGATACGCAGTATTTT.

This clone was seen a handful of times. The chain recombines TRBV5-4 with TRBJ2-3, with 8 bases lining up with TRBD2. Germline V CDR1 and CDR2: SGHNT, YYREEE (reference sequence). CDR3 length equals 16 residues. V was clipped by 0 bases and J by 2 bases; unmatched bases: 5. This CDR3 reads CASSLDGLAVTDTQYF. The CDR3 region has the DNA TGTGCCAGCAGCTTGGATGGACTAGCAGTCACAGATACGCAGTATTTT.

This clone was observed a few times. The chain employs TRBV4-3 and TRBJ1-4; D remains unclear. The CDR3 has 14 residues. V lost 1 base to trimming and J lost 7 bases, with 10 bases between them. Germline assignment: CDR1 LGHNA and CDR2 YSLEER. CDR3 sequence: CASSQVGGGEKLFF. CDR3 DNA: TGCGCCAGCAGCCAAGTTGGAGGAGGTGAAAAACTGTTTTTT.

DNA for the CDR3: TGTGCCAGCAGTTTTCCAAGACCCGGGAGGAACACTGAAGCTTTCTTT. Its translation is CASSFPRPGRNTEAFF. This chain uses TRBV28 with TRBJ1-1; unclear D gene. Trimming pared 3 bases from V and 1 base from J, leaving 15 bases between. The germline V gene encodes CDR1 MDHEN and CDR2 SYDVKM. There are 16 residues in the CDR3.

The J gene is TRBJ1-5, the V gene TRBV5-6, with TRBD1 matching over 8 bases. Trimming cost V 1 base and J 7 bases; bases outside gene matches: 7. The CDR3 sequence is 15 residues long. Germline V gene lookup returns CDR1 SGHDT and CDR2 YYEEEE. The CDR3, as DNA: TGTGCCAGCAGCTTGAGGACAGGGCTCGGACAGCCCCAGCATTTT. Translating it yields CASSLRTGLGQPQHF.

This clone has more than one count but fewer than ten. The chain combines TRBV5-1 with TRBJ1-1; no reliable D call. The length of the CDR3 is 14 residues. Trimming cost V 0 bases and J 2 bases, with 8 bases left between them. Germline lookup yields CDR1 SGHRS and CDR2 YFSETQ. This chain's CDR3 is CASSLEIKNTEAFF. The CDR3 bases are TGCGCCAGCAGCTTGGAGATTAAAAACACTGAAGCTTTCTTT.

This clone has just a few counts. This sequence joins TRBV4-2 and TRBJ2-3; 7 bases fit TRBD2. The V and J ends lost 3 bases and 2 bases, in that order; junction bases with no gene match: 5. CDR3 length: 15 amino acids. From germline, CDR1 is LGHNA and CDR2 YNFKEQ. The chain's CDR3 is CASSQRRENTDTQYF. CDR3 bases: TGTGCCAGCAGCCAGCGGCGGGAGAACACAGATACGCAGTATTTT.

Concerning this clone itself: Germline is not matched at one junction end, which may reflect a read error. V is TRBV10-3 and J is TRBJ2-3; 8 bases map to TRBD2. Germline loops: CDR1 ENHRY, CDR2 SYGVKD. CDR3 length equals 15 residues. This CDR3 is CASSYQGLGSGTQYF. CDR3 coding DNA: TGTGCCAGCAGTTACCAGGGACTAGGGTCCGGTACGCAGTATTTT.

The V gene is TRBV27, the J gene TRBJ1-4; the match to TRBD1 covers 8 bases. The V segment lost 6 bases and the J segment 8 bases; nucleotides outside the gene matches: 2. The germline V gene has CDR1 MNHEY and CDR2 SMNVEV (reference sequence). CDR3 length: 12 residues. CDR3 in DNA: TGTGCCAGCAGCAGGGGGCGGGAAAAACTGTTTTTT. Protein sequence: CASSRGREKLFF.

Details on this clone: Other DNA sequences in the sample encode the same CDR3. The gene calls are TRBV29-1 and TRBJ1-1; no clear D. The CDR3 consists of 13 residues. Per germline, CDR1 SQVTM and CDR2 ANQGSEA. The V end was cut by 1 base, the J end by 0 bases, with 6 bases between. The CDR3 DNA reads TGCAGCGTTGAAGGCCAGATGAACACTGAAGCTTTCTTT. Protein: CSVEGQMNTEAFF.

This sequence joins TRBV6-5 and TRBJ1-2, with TRBD1 as a possible D gene (6 bases). Germline V CDR1 and CDR2: MNHEY, SVGAGI. This CDR3 comprises 15 residues. The germline V and J ends were trimmed by 0 bases and 3 bases, with 11 bases remaining between them. The CDR3 sequence: CASSYSARGYYGYTF. CDR3 DNA: TGTGCCAGCAGTTACTCAGCCAGGGGATACTATGGCTACACCTTC.

The chain couples TRBV9 to TRBJ2-5, with TRBD2 matching 8 bases. Germline assignment: CDR1 SGDLS and CDR2 YYNGEE. J gave up 5 bases and V 0 bases, and 6 bases lay outside the gene matches. This CDR3 is built from 15 residues. CDR3 sequence reads: CASSVVAGPVETQYF. CDR3 nucleotides: TGTGCCAGCAGCGTAGTAGCGGGACCGGTTGAGACCCAGTACTTC.

The chain recombines TRBV6-6 with TRBJ2-3; a possible D gene is TRBD2 (7 bases). Germline CDR1 and CDR2: MNHNY and SVGAGI (reference sequence). This CDR3 has 16 residues. V lost 3 bases to trimming and J lost 1 base, with 14 bases between them. The CDR3, as DNA: TGTGCCAGCAGTTATTATGGCGGGGGCCGCACAGATACGCAGTATTTT. Amino acids: CASSYYGGGRTDTQYF.

This clone was seen only once. The chain recombines TRBV19 with TRBJ1-6; D possibly corresponds to TRBD1 (5 bases). Trimming took 2 bases from V and 6 from J, leaving 8 bases between them. The CDR3 consists of 14 residues. Per germline, CDR1 LNHDA and CDR2 SQIVND (reference sequence). The CDR3 nucleotides read TGTGCCAGTAGTATATCAGGGTTTAATTCACCCCTCCACTTT. The encoded protein is CASSISGFNSPLHF.

This clone was found a few times. The chain uses TRBV29-1 and TRBJ1-1; D might be TRBD1 (5 bases). V was trimmed by 7 bases and J by 1 base, leaving 16 bases between them. The germline gives CDR1 SQVTM, CDR2 ANQGSEA. This CDR3 region has 14 residues. DNA for the CDR3: TGCAGCGCCCAGTTATATAGGGGGAACACTGAAGCTTTCTTT. It codes for CSAQLYRGNTEAFF.